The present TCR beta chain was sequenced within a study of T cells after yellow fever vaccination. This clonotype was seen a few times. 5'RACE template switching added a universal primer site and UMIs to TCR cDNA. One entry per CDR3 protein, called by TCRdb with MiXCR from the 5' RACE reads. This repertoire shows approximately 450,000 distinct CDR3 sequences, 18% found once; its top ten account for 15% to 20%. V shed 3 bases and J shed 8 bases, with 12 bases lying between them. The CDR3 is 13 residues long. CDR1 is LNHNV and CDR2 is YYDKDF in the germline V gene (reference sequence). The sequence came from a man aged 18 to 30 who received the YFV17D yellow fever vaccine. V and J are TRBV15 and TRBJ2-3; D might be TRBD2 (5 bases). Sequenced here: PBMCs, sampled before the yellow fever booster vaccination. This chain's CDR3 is CATSRDARGTQYF. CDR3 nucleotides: TGTGCCACCAGCAGGGACGCTCGGGGTACGCAGTATTTT. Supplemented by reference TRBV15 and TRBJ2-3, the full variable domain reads DAMVIQNPRYQVTQFGKPVTLSCSQTLNHNVMYWYQQKSSQAPKLLFHYYDKDFNNEADTPDNFQSRRPNTSFCFLDIRSPGLGDTAMYLCATSRDARGTQYFGPGTRLTVL.